The 22 T cell receptor beta chains given below trace back to one sample, sequenced in a study of T cell changes during pregnancy in multiple sclerosis. Assay: immunoSEQ multiplex PCR; the TCRdb copy retains only in-frame clones and omits some. The sample contains over 75,000 clones, approximately 92% of which appear only once. This specimen consisted of peripheral blood, obtained in the first trimester of pregnancy. The receptor source for this set is a female donor with multiple sclerosis, enrolled in a pregnancy study.

The chain carries TRBV15 and TRBJ2-3; TRBD2 agrees at 10 bases. The CDR3 is 16 amino acids. Germline V lookup: CDR1 LNHNV, CDR2 YYDKDF (reference sequence). Trimming at V came to 1 base and at J to 4 bases, leaving 5 bases not matched to a gene. The CDR3 DNA follows: TGTGCCACCAGCAGAGCGAGAGCGGGAGGGCCAGATACGCAGTATTTT. This sequence encodes CATSRARAGGPDTQYF. Full variable domain (outside the CDR3, taken from reference TRBV15 and TRBJ2-3): DAMVIQNPRYQVTQFGKPVTLSCSQTLNHNVMYWYQQKSSQAPKLLFHYYDKDFNNEADTPDNFQSRRPNTSFCFLDIRSPGLGDTAMYLCATSRARAGGPDTQYFGPGTRLTVL.

The chain carries TRBV5-1 and TRBJ2-5; 9 nucleotides agree with TRBD2. CDR3 length equals 15 residues. Germline loops: CDR1 SGHRS, CDR2 YFSETQ. Losses at the gene ends were 3 bases for V and 5 bases for J; bases not matched to a gene: 8. The chain's CDR3 is CASSSISGSLETQYF. The CDR3 bases are TGCGCCAGCAGCTCTATTAGCGGGAGCCTGGAGACCCAGTACTTC. The complete variable domain, with remaining parts taken from reference TRBV5-1 and TRBJ2-5, reads KAGVTQTPRYLIKTRGQQVTLSCSPISGHRSVSWYQQTPGQGLQFLFEYFSETQRNKGNFPGRFSGRQFSNSRSEMNVSTLELGDSALYLCASSSISGSLETQYFGPGTRLLVL.

The rearrangement links TRBV11-2 to TRBJ2-2; the match to TRBD2 covers 7 bases. CDR3 size: 13 residues. Germline loops: CDR1 SGHAT, CDR2 FQNNGV. V trimming: 4 bases; J trimming: 6 bases; junction bases outside the gene matches: 2. CDR3 DNA sequence: TGTGCCAGCAGCTCGCTAGCGGCCGGGGAGCTGTTTTTT. Its protein product is CASSSLAAGELFF.

V usage is TRBV11-3 and J usage is TRBJ1-2; TRBD1 might be the D (6 bases). CDR3 length equals 12 residues. CDR1 and CDR2 (germline): SGHNT, YENEEA. The V end was cut by 5 bases, the J end by 8 bases, with 12 bases between. CDR3 DNA: TGTGCCAGCAGCCGAGGGGGAGACGGCTACACCTTC. Residues: CASSRGGDGYTF.

The rearrangement links TRBV28 to TRBJ2-5, with 10 positions matching TRBD1. CDR1 MDHEN and CDR2 SYDVKM come from the germline V gene. V trimming: 8 bases; J trimming: 5 bases; junction bases outside the gene matches: 5. This CDR3 is 13 amino acids long. CDR3 bases: TGTGCCAGCCAGGGACAGGGGTGGGAGACCCAGTACTTC. It translates to CASQGQGWETQYF.

V and J are TRBV6-5 and TRBJ1-1; 7 bases line up with TRBD1. The CDR3 extends over 14 amino acids. The J segment lost 11 bases and the V segment lost 1 base, leaving 10 bases of the junction unmatched. Germline-derived CDR1 and CDR2 are MNHEY and SVGAGI. For the CDR3, the DNA is TGTGCCAGCAGTTACTTATCCCCTGGGACAGCTGCTTTCTTT. Amino acids: CASSYLSPGTAAFF.

The genes are TRBV4-1 and TRBJ2-7, with D tentatively TRBD1 (5 bases). The V gene's germline CDR1 is MGHRA and CDR2 YSYEKL. The CDR3 length is 13 residues. V shed 1 base and J shed 2 bases, with 6 bases lying between them. The CDR3 DNA sequence: TGCGCCAGCAGCCAAGCAGGGACCTACGAGCAGTACTTC. Translated: CASSQAGTYEQYF.

The chain couples TRBV15 to TRBJ2-3, with D maybe TRBD1 (5 bases). Per germline, CDR1 LNHNV and CDR2 YYDKDF (reference sequence). The CDR3 covers 16 residues. V dropped 0 bases and J dropped 1 base, with 11 bases sitting between them. The CDR3 spells CATSREKGMGTDTQYF. The CDR3 nucleotides are TGTGCCACCAGCAGAGAGAAGGGGATGGGCACAGATACGCAGTATTTT.

In this sample, this clone turned up a few times. The V gene is TRBV9, the J gene TRBJ2-1; TRBD2 agrees at 7 bases. J was trimmed by 10 bases and V by 3 bases; bases with no gene match: 7. Germline V gene sequence: CDR1 SGDLS, CDR2 YYNGEE. This CDR3 is built from 13 residues. The CDR3 DNA follows: TGTGCCAGCAGCGGACGGACTAGTTGGGAGCAGTTCTTC. Encoded protein: CASSGRTSWEQFF.

This clone has just one count. The chain carries TRBV7-8 and TRBJ2-7, with 8 bases fitting TRBD2. CDR3 length equals 15 residues. Germline V gene lookup returns CDR1 SGHVS and CDR2 FQNEAQ. Trimming cost V 0 bases and J 2 bases; bases outside gene matches: 3. CDR3 nucleotide sequence: TGTGCCAGCAGCTTAGCTAGCGGGGCAACCTACGAGCAGTACTTC. Amino acids: CASSLASGATYEQYF.

The CDR3 reads CASSLGQGGSYEQYF. In DNA form, the CDR3 reads TGCGCCAGCAGCTTGGGACAGGGGGGATCCTACGAGCAGTACTTC. The chain links TRBV5-1 to TRBJ2-7; TRBD1 agrees at 9 bases. The J segment lost 1 base and the V segment lost 0 bases, leaving 2 bases of the junction unmatched. The CDR3 has 15 amino acids. Germline-derived CDR1 and CDR2 are SGHRS and YFSETQ.

CDR3 sequence reads: CASSSATGGTNIQYF. CDR3 in DNA: TGCGCCAGCAGCTCAGCGACAGGGGGCACAAACATTCAGTACTTC. The chain recombines TRBV5-1 with TRBJ2-4, with 10 bases aligning to TRBD1. V trimming: 3 bases; J trimming: 6 bases; junction bases outside the gene matches: 6. CDR1 SGHRS and CDR2 YFSETQ come from the germline V gene. This CDR3 has 15 amino acids.

V usage is TRBV6-5 and J usage is TRBJ2-1; TRBD1 matches 9 bases. There are 13 residues in the CDR3. CDR1 is MNHEY and CDR2 is SVGAGI in the germline V gene. The J segment lost 7 bases and the V segment lost 9 bases, leaving 7 bases of the junction unmatched. CDR3 amino acids: CASGTGPRNEQFF. CDR3 DNA sequence: TGTGCCAGTGGGACAGGGCCCCGAAATGAGCAGTTCTTC.

The chain carries TRBV5-4 and TRBJ2-5, with TRBD1 matching 10 bases. The CDR3 loop spans 15 amino acids. Germline V gene data show CDR1 as SGHNT and CDR2 as YYREEE (reference sequence). The junction had 10 bases not matched to a gene; V was cut back by 4 bases and J by 7 bases. The CDR3 spells CASSQLPGQGWTQYF. In DNA, the CDR3 is TGTGCCAGCAGCCAATTACCGGGACAGGGGTGGACCCAGTACTTC.

V usage is TRBV28 and J usage is TRBJ2-7; 9 bases align to TRBD1. The V and J ends lost 6 bases and 7 bases, in that order; junction bases with no gene match: 10. The CDR3 is made up of 14 amino acids. CDR1 is MDHEN, CDR2 SYDVKM, per germline. CDR3 sequence (DNA): TGTGCCAGCAGAGGCGGGACAGGGAATGGGGAGCAGTACTTC. This codes for CASRGGTGNGEQYF. Variable domain in full (rest from reference TRBV28 and TRBJ2-7): DVKVTQSSRYLVKRTGEKVFLECVQDMDHENMFWYRQDPGLGLRLIYFSYDVKMKEKGDIPEGYSVSREKKERFSLILESASTNQTSMYLCASRGGTGNGEQYFGPGTRLTVT.

This rearrangement joins TRBV28 to TRBJ2-3; the D gene is possibly TRBD1 (5 bases). The germline gives CDR1 MDHEN, CDR2 SYDVKM. The CDR3 length is 15 residues. V was cut by 5 bases and J by 3 bases, with 15 bases left in between. The CDR3 reads CASSPWRRVTDTQYF. The CDR3 bases are TGTGCCAGCAGTCCTTGGCGCAGGGTAACAGATACGCAGTATTTT.

V usage is TRBV19 and J usage is TRBJ1-2, with 9 bases fitting TRBD1. V gave up 6 bases and J gave up 5 bases; unmatched junction bases: 10. The CDR3 spans 15 residues. Germline assignment: CDR1 LNHDA and CDR2 SQIVND (reference sequence). The CDR3 DNA reads TGTGCCAGTAGCTTACCGGGACAGGGAGTTTATGGCTACACCTTC. As protein: CASSLPGQGVYGYTF.

This sequence joins TRBV4-1 and TRBJ2-3, with 10 bases aligning to TRBD1. CDR1 and CDR2 from the germline V gene are MGHRA and YSYEKL. The CDR3 sequence is 16 residues long. The V and J ends lost 4 bases and 4 bases, in that order; junction bases with no gene match: 8. CDR3 sequence reads: CASSPLGTGAADTQYF. The CDR3, as DNA: TGCGCCAGCAGCCCTCTAGGGACAGGGGCGGCAGATACGCAGTATTTT.

The V gene is TRBV2, the J gene TRBJ2-5, with TRBD2 as a possible D gene (5 bases). The germline CDR1 and CDR2 sequences are SNHLY and FYNNEI. Trimming pared 0 bases from V and 7 bases from J, leaving 12 bases between. The CDR3 runs to 14 residues. The CDR3 coding sequence is TGTGCCAGCAGTGAAGCGCTTGGACGGGGGACCCAGTACTTC. As protein: CASSEALGRGTQYF. The full variable domain, its missing parts supplied by reference TRBV2 and TRBJ2-5, is EPEVTQTPSHQVTQMGQEVILRCVPISNHLYFYWYRQILGQKVEFLVSFYNNEISEKSEIFDDQFSVERPDGSNFTLKIRSTKLEDSAMYFCASSEALGRGTQYFGPGTRLLVL.

The chain is built from TRBV29-1 and TRBJ2-1; 14 bases match TRBD2. Germline lookup yields CDR1 SQVTM and CDR2 ANQGSEA. Losses at the gene ends were 7 bases for V and 7 bases for J; bases not matched to a gene: 6. This CDR3 is 14 amino acids long. CDR3: CSARLAGGPNEQFF. The CDR3 region has the DNA TGCAGCGCGCGACTAGCGGGAGGGCCGAATGAGCAGTTCTTC.

The chain has TRBV6-5 and TRBJ2-2, with 8 positions matching TRBD2. Germline-derived CDR1 and CDR2 are MNHEY and SVGAGI. V gave up 11 bases and J gave up 5 bases; unmatched junction bases: 13. The length of the CDR3 is 15 residues. The CDR3 bases are TGTGCCGGCACTCACCGGGAGGGCGAGACCGGGGAGCTGTTTTTT. Translating gives CAGTHREGETGELFF.

This clone was found once. The V gene is TRBV7-2, the J gene TRBJ2-1; 8 nucleotides agree with TRBD2. Germline V gene lookup returns CDR1 SGHTA and CDR2 FQGNSA. V lost 0 bases to trimming and J lost 3 bases; unmatched junction nucleotides: 1. The CDR3 loop spans 15 amino acids. This CDR3 reads CASSLALAGYNEQFF. CDR3 sequence (DNA): TGTGCCAGCAGCTTAGCTCTAGCGGGCTACAATGAGCAGTTCTTC.